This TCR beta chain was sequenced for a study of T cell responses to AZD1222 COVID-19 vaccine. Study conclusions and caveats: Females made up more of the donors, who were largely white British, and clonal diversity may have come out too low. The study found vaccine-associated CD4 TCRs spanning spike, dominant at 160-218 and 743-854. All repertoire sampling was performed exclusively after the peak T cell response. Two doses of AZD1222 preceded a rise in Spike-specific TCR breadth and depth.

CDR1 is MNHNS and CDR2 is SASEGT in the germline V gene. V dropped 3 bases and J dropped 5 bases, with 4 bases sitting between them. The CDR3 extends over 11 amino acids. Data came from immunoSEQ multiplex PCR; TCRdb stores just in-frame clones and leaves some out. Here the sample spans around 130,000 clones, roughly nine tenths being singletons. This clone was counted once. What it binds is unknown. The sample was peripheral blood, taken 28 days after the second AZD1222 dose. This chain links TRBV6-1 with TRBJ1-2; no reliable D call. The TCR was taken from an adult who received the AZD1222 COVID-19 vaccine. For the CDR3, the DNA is TGTGCCAGCAGTGACACTTATGGCTACACCTTC. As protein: CASSDTYGYTF.